The TCR beta chain described here comes from a study of blood T cell repertoires in COVID-19. For the study at large: Material from acute and convalescent COVID-19 was sourced from the United States, Italy and Spain. Sources were T cells, B-cell-depleted T cells, or PBMCs; the material itself was cDNA or gDNA.

The CDR3 totals 14 residues. In the original workflow: Nucleated cell number was recorded as an estimate derived from reference gene primer amplification. Data came from immunoSEQ multiplex PCR; TCRdb stores just in-frame clones and leaves some out. V, J and clone size are taken as reported in that table, and D and trimming were inferred from the DNA itself. The sample includes approximately 86,000 clones, 80% to 90% of them seen just once. This rearrangement joins TRBV7-5 to TRBJ2-1; TRBD1, the table's D call, was not compared with the DNA. TRBV7-5 is a recognized pseudogene. The sequencing sample was made of peripheral blood. The clonotype was recovered from a man aged 45-60 years with acute or convalescent COVID-19. The CDR3 loop is CARSSQGAHNEQFF. In nucleotides, the CDR3 is TGTGCCAGAAGCTCCCAGGGGGCTCACAATGAGCAGTTCTTC.